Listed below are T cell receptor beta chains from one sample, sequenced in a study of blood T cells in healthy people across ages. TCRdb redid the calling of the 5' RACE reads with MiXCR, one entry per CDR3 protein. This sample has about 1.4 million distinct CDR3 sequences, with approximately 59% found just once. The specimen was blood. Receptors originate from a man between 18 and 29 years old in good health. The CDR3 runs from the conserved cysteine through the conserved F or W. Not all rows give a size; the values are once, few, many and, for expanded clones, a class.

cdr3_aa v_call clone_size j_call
CAISGSRVNEQFF TRBV10-3 few TRBJ2-1
CASSQVGQGEGQYF TRBV4-1 . TRBJ2-4
CASSSNYHSCEQYF TRBV5-1 once TRBJ2-7
CASSERYSSYNEQYF TRBV2 once .
CASSDAGQGFSYEQYF TRBV6-1 few TRBJ2-7
CATSRDKGTDTQYF TRBV15 few TRBJ2-3
CATSRGLQVFRDTQYF TRBV15 . TRBJ2-3
CASSPTAECEQYF TRBV7-9 once TRBJ2-7
CASSLRLGETQYF TRBV4-1 . TRBJ2-5
CASSALGTFYTGELFF TRBV2 . TRBJ2-2
CASSQFGRGQGGDTQYF TRBV3-1 . TRBJ2-3
CASSVSGTGGTNTEAFF TRBV28 . TRBJ1-1
CASSLAGSEAFF TRBV5-1 . TRBJ1-1
CSVEDFYAGDTQYF TRBV29-1 . TRBJ2-3
CASSQDKNRYNEQYF TRBV4-3 . TRBJ2-7
CASGRLPYGYTF TRBV7-9 . TRBJ1-2
CSASPGDRARWNEQFF TRBV20-1 . TRBJ2-1
CAISGGIAGRYEQYF TRBV10-3 . TRBJ2-7
CASAGDNYEQYF TRBV3-1 . TRBJ2-7
CSARIGSNYGYTF TRBV29-1 . TRBJ1-2
CASRQSGGRYEQYF TRBV14 . TRBJ2-7
CASSWLAGHNEQFF TRBV7-2 . TRBJ2-1
CSASRDNSYEQYF TRBV20-1 . TRBJ2-7
CASSPRTQGYNTGELFF TRBV7-9 . TRBJ2-2
CASSATGANTGELFF TRBV9 few TRBJ2-2
CASSGLWLSYEQYF TRBV2 . TRBJ2-7
CSATGSSAKNIQYF TRBV20-1 . TRBJ2-4
CASSQGQGVNTEAFF TRBV5-1 . TRBJ1-1
CASSELSDRDLQHSRDNEQFF TRBV14 . TRBJ2-1
CASSQLSLAGGGEQYF TRBV4-1 . TRBJ2-5
CSVGPYTEAFF TRBV29-1 few TRBJ1-1
CASSASLRDSHLQDQRHGYTF TRBV21-1 . TRBJ1-2
CASSVGVSEAFF TRBV9 . TRBJ1-1
CASSPGTGSEQYF TRBV10-2 few .
CSASGTGVYYGYTF TRBV20-1 once TRBJ1-2
CASKAQGGGYTF TRBV6-2/TRBV6-3 . TRBJ1-2
CASCTYATNEKLFF TRBV12-3/TRBV12-4 . TRBJ1-4
CASIPSPGLAGVHYYNEQFF TRBV6-1 . TRBJ2-1
CANGQGNSPLHF TRBV6-1 . TRBJ1-6
CSADVRTGGSTEAFF TRBV20-1 few TRBJ1-1
CASSEGPWGKLFF TRBV6-1 . TRBJ1-4
CASSLNPWEREIDTQYF TRBV27 . TRBJ2-3
CASCGSGGRGTDTQYF TRBV7-2 . TRBJ2-3
CASNMGPWGNQPQHF TRBV27 . TRBJ1-5
CASSPHRGGETQYF TRBV7-7 . TRBJ2-5
CASSLRDRVNVGGYGYTF TRBV27 . TRBJ1-2
CATMGTVRDTQYF TRBV3-1 . TRBJ2-3
CSVEGTGAPANYGYTF TRBV29-1 few TRBJ1-2
CASGGQGYNEQFF TRBV27 few TRBJ2-1
CASSAARGGTGNQPQHF TRBV12-3/TRBV12-4 few TRBJ1-5
CASSYRGTAFF TRBV2 . TRBJ1-1
CASSGDFYYNEQFF TRBV10-2 . TRBJ2-1
CASSYSQGHRHNEQFF TRBV6-5 few TRBJ2-1
CASSPLSQAVAGETDTQYF TRBV2 . TRBJ2-3
CASSYDWQETQYF TRBV7-2 . TRBJ2-5
CASSQDARTGQETQYF TRBV3-1 . TRBJ2-5
CSAREPDWKTGTQYF TRBV20-1 once .
CASIPDQNTGELFF TRBV7-6 . TRBJ2-2
CASSQDPAGFSDGYTF TRBV4-2 . TRBJ1-2